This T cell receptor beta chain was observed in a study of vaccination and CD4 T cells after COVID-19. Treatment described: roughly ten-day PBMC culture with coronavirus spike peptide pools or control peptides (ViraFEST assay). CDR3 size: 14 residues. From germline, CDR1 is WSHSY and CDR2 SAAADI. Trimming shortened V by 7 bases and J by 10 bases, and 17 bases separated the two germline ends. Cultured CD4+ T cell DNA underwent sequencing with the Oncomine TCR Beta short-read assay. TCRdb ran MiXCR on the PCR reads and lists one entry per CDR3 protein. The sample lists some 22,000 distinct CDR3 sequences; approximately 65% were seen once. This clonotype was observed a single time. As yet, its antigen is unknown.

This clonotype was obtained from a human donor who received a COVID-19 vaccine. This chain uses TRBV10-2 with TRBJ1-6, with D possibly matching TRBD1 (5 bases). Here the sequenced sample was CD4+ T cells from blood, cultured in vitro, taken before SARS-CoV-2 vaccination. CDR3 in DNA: TGCGCCAGCACGGAAGGCGGGGGGAGGTCACCCCTCCACTTT. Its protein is CASTEGGGRSPLHF.